This paragraph covers one T cell receptor beta chain sequence. In this sample, this clonotype turned up many times. This clone's antigen is unknown. Base qualities are not at hand, and no much larger clone is one base apart. Taken from cysteine to phenylalanine, the CDR3 has 15 residues. The DNA shown is the 45-base CDR3, in frame from base 1. According to the germline V gene, CDR1 reads MDHEN and CDR2 reads SYDVKM. V loses 3 bases at its end and J loses 7 bases; junction bases beyond the gene matches: 9. The data derive from a study of CD8 T cells in ankylosing spondylitis (dated by TCRdb to 2016 to 2017). Concerning the study at large: The study profiled T cell receptor beta repertoires in healthy donors and ankylosing spondylitis patients to find disease-linked TCR variants. Peripheral blood samples were taken, and synovial fluid was additionally collected from ankylosing spondylitis patients. The full study cohort was made up of about 24 ankylosing spondylitis patients and more than 90 healthy donors. The paper as a whole reports these results and caveats: The disease-linked clones were reported to be significantly enriched in matched synovial fluid samples from ankylosing spondylitis patients. Some of the motif variants had been reported before in the synovial fluid and blood of reactive arthritis patients, a finding that suggests common disease-initiation mechanisms. A TCR beta motif of 7 or 8 highly homologous amino acid variants appeared characteristic of blood from ankylosing spondylitis patients. In peripheral blood, the disease-linked clones were found at relatively low frequencies and had a CD8+ phenotype.

Sequencing used an Illumina MiSeq. TCR beta libraries were prepared by quantitative 5'-RACE with molecular barcodes. The authors' analysis ran thus. A new computational method based on a probabilistic model of VDJ rearrangement was used to identify disease-linked TCR variants. The raw public data were reprocessed by TCRdb itself: fastp quality trimming at Q25, MiXCR clonotype calling, in-frame beta chains only. Records with the same CDR3 protein are collapsed into one entry carrying the most frequent genes and DNA. The V and J calls were determined by TCRdb, not by the authors. Within this sample are under 30,000 distinct CDR3 sequences, with approximately 13% of them counted one time only. The ten largest make up about 35% of the sample.

Material: blood. Rearrangement joined TRBV28 to TRBJ2-3; 8 middle bases align to TRBD2. The TCR comes from a male donor with ankylosing spondylitis or in good health (not recorded which). The DNA sequence is as follows: TGTGCCAGCAGTTTGAGCCGGGGGGGCGTGAATACGCAGTATTTT. Translated, it gives CASSLSRGGVNTQYF. The variable domain in full, with residues beyond the CDR3 obtained from the reference TRBV28 and TRBJ2-3 genes, is DVKVTQSSRYLVKRTGEKVFLECVQDMDHENMFWYRQDPGLGLRLIYFSYDVKMKEKGDIPEGYSVSREKKERFSLILESASTNQTSMYLCASSLSRGGVNTQYFGPGTRLTVL.